This TCR beta chain was sequenced during a study of blood T cell repertoires in COVID-19. Overall study: There were acute and convalescent COVID-19 samples, and they came from the United States, Italy and Spain.

The CDR3 runs 17 residues. The germline V gene encodes CDR1 SGHVS and CDR2 FQNEAQ. V gave up 7 bases and J gave up 6 bases, with 25 bases separating them. Original data processing: The assay estimated nucleated cells by amplifying reference gene primers. The table came from immunoSEQ multiplex PCR; TCRdb's copy has only in-frame clones and leaves some out. The V and J calls and the clone size are those of that table, but D and trimming were determined from the DNA. Of 410,000 or so clones detected, about 91% appear once; the ten largest clones hold approximately 1.5%. Sequencing was performed on peripheral blood. The TCR originated in a woman aged 40 to 55 with COVID-19, enrolled during active disease. This chain links TRBV7-8 with TRBJ1-5; perhaps TRBD1 as D (6 bases). The CDR3 region is CASTLGAMGIRIQPQHF. The CDR3 DNA reads TGTGCCAGCACCCTGGGGGCCATGGGTATCCGGATTCAGCCCCAGCATTTT.